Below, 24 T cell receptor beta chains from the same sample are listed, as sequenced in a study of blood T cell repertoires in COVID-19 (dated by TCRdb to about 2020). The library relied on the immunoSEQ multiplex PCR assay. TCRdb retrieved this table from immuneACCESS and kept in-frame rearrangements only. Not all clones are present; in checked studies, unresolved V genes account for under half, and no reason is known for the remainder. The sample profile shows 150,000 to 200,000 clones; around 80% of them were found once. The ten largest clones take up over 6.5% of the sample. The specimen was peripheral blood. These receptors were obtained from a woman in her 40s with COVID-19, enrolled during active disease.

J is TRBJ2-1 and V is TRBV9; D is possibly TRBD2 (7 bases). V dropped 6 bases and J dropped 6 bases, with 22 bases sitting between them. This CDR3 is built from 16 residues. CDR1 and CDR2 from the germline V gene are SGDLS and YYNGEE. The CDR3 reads CASIPDGGGTSNEQFF. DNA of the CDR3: TGTGCCAGCATCCCCGACGGCGGGGGCACAAGCAATGAGCAGTTCTTC. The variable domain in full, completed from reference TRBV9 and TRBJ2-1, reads DSGVTQTPKHLITATGQRVTLRCSPRSGDLSVYWYQQSLDQGLQFLIQYYNGEERAKGNILERFSAQQFPDLHSELNLSSLELGDSALYFCASIPDGGGTSNEQFFGPGTRLTVL.

CDR3 region: CASSPRQGPDTEAFF. Here the CDR3 DNA reads TGTGCCAGTAGTCCAAGACAGGGTCCGGACACTGAAGCTTTCTTT. This chain joins TRBV19 and TRBJ1-1; 7 bases fit TRBD1. This CDR3 is 15 amino acids long. The V and J ends lost 5 bases and 3 bases, in that order; junction bases with no gene match: 9. Germline CDR1 is LNHDA and CDR2 is SQIVND (reference sequence). Full variable domain (rest looked up from reference TRBV19 and TRBJ1-1): DGGITQSPKYLFRKEGQNVTLSCEQNLNHDAMYWYRQDPGQGLRLIYYSQIVNDFQKGDIAEGYSVSREKKESFPLTVTSAQKNPTAFYLCASSPRQGPDTEAFFGQGTRLTVV.

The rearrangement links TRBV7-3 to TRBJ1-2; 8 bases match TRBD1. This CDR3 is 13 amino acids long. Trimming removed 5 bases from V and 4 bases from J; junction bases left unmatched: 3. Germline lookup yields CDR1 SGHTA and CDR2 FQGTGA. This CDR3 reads CASSPGTGYGYTF. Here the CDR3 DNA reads TGTGCCAGCAGCCCGGGGACAGGCTATGGCTACACCTTC.

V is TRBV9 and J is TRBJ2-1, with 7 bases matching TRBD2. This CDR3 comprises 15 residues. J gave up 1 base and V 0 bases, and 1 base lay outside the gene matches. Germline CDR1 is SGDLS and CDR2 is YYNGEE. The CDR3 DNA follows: TGTGCCAGCAGCGTAGCGGGAGGTTCCTACAATGAGCAGTTCTTC. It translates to CASSVAGGSYNEQFF.

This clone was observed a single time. CDR3 sequence reads: CASSWPSGEAFF. Written as DNA, the CDR3 is TGCGCCAGCAGCTGGCCCTCAGGGGAAGCTTTCTTT. The rearrangement joins TRBV5-1 to TRBJ1-1; D possibly corresponds to TRBD1 (5 bases). V was shortened by 3 bases and J by 8 bases, with 11 bases between the two germline ends. CDR1 and CDR2 (germline): SGHRS, YFSETQ. CDR3 length equals 12 residues.

This CDR3 reads CASRDRHNTEAFF. The CDR3 DNA reads as TGTGCCAGCAGGGACAGGCATAACACTGAAGCTTTCTTT. The chain uses TRBV6-5 and TRBJ1-1; 7 positions match TRBD1. CDR1 and CDR2 from the germline V gene are MNHEY and SVGAGI. V shed 6 bases and J 2 bases; nucleotides not matched to a gene: 3. The CDR3 consists of 13 residues.

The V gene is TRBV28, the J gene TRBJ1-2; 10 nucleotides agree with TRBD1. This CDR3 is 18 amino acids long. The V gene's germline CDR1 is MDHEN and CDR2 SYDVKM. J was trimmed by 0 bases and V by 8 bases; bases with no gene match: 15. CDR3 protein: CASHLKGGTGAANYGYTF. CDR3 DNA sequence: TGTGCCAGCCACTTAAAAGGGGGGACAGGGGCTGCTAACTATGGCTACACCTTC.

The CDR3 DNA is TGTGCCAGCGCAGGGGGGAACACTGAAGCTTTCTTT. Its translation is CASAGGNTEAFF. The V and J genes are TRBV5-4 and TRBJ1-1, with 7 nucleotides matching TRBD1. V was clipped by 7 bases and J by 1 base; unmatched bases: 1. The CDR3 runs to 12 residues. Per germline, CDR1 SGHNT and CDR2 YYREEE (reference sequence).

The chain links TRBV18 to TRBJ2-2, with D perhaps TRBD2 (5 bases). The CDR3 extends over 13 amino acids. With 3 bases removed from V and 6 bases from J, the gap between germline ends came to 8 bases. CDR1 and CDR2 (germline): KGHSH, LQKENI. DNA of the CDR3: TGTGCCAGCTCACCGACGGGGTCCGGGGAGCTGTTTTTT. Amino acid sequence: CASSPTGSGELFF.

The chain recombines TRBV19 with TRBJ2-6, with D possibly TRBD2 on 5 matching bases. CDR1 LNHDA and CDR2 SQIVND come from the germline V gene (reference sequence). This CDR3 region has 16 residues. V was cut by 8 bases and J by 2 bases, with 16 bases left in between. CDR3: CASGRAGKAGANVLTF. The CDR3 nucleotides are TGTGCCAGTGGGCGTGCCGGGAAGGCTGGGGCCAACGTCCTGACTTTC.

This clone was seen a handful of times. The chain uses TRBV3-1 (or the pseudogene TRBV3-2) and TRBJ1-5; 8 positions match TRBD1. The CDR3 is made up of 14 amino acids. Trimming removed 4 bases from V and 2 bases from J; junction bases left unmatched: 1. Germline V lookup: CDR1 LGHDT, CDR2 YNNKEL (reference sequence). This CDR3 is CASSRGQGNQPQHF. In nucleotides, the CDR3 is TGTGCCAGCAGCCGGGGACAGGGCAATCAGCCCCAGCATTTT.

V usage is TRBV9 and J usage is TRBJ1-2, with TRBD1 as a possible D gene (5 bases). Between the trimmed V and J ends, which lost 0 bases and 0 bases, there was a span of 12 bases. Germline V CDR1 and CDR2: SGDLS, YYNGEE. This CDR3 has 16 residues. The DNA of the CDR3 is TGTGCCAGCAGCGTAGGACCCAGGGTTTCTAACTATGGCTACACCTTC. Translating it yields CASSVGPRVSNYGYTF.

The CDR3 region is CATSRDWSSYNSPLHF. CDR3 sequence (DNA): TGTGCCACCAGCAGAGATTGGAGCTCCTATAATTCACCCCTCCACTTT. The V and J genes are TRBV15 and TRBJ1-6; D remains unclear. The CDR3 is 16 amino acids. Trimming removed 0 bases at V and 0 bases at J, with 6 bases between. The germline V gene has CDR1 LNHNV and CDR2 YYDKDF (reference sequence).

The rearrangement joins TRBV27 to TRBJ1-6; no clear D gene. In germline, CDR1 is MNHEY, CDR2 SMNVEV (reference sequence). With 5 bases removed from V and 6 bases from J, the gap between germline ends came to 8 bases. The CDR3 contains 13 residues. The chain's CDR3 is CASSPRLNSPLHF. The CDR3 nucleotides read TGTGCCAGCAGTCCCCGACTTAATTCACCCCTCCACTTT.

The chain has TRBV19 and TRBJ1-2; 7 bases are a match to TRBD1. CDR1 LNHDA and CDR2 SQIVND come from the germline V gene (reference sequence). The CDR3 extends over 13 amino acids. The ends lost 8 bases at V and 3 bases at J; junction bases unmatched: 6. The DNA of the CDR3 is TGTGCCAGTCAAATTGGACAGGACTATGGCTACACCTTC. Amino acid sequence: CASQIGQDYGYTF. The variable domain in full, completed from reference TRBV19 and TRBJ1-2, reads DGGITQSPKYLFRKEGQNVTLSCEQNLNHDAMYWYRQDPGQGLRLIYYSQIVNDFQKGDIAEGYSVSREKKESFPLTVTSAQKNPTAFYLCASQIGQDYGYTFGSGTRLTVV.

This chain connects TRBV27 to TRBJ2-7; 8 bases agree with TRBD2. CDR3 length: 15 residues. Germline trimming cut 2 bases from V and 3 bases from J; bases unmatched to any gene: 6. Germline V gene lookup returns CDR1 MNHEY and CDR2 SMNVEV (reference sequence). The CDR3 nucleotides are TGTGCCAGCAGTTTAGGGTCAAGCGGGAGCTACGAGCAGTACTTC. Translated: CASSLGSSGSYEQYF.

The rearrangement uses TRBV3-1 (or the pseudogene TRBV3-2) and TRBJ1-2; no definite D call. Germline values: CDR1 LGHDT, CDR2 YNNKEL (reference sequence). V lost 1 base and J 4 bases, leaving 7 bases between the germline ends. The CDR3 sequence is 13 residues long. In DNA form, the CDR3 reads TGTGCCAGCAGCCAAGCCGGTACCTATGGCTACACCTTC. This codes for CASSQAGTYGYTF.

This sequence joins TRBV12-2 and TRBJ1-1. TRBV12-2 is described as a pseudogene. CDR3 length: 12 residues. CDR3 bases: TGTGCAAGTCGCCCCTTCATCCCGGGAGCTTTCTTT. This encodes CASRPFIPGAFF.

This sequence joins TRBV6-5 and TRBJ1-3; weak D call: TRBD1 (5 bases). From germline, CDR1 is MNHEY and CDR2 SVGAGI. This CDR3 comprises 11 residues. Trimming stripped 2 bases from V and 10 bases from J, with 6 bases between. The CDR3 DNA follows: TGTGCCAGCAGTTACAGGGGAACCATATATTTT. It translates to CASSYRGTIYF.

CDR3 loop: CASSKGGIYEQYF. CDR3 sequence (DNA): TGTGCCAGTAGTAAGGGGGGGATCTACGAGCAGTACTTC. V and J are TRBV19 and TRBJ2-7; D may be TRBD2 (7 bases). Trimming shortened V by 4 bases and J by 3 bases, and 10 bases separated the two germline ends. Germline loops: CDR1 LNHDA, CDR2 SQIVND (reference sequence). The CDR3 loop spans 13 amino acids.

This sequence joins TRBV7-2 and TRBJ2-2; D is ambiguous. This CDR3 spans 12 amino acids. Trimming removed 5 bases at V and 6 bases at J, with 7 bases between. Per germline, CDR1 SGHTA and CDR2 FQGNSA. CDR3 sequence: CASSPLSGELFF. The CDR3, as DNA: TGTGCCAGCAGCCCACTATCCGGGGAGCTGTTTTTT.

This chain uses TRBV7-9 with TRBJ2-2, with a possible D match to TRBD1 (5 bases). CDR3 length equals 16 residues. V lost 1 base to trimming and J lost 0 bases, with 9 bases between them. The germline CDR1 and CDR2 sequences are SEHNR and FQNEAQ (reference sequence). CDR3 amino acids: CASSLDPGTNTGELFF. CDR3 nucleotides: TGTGCCAGCAGCTTAGATCCAGGGACGAACACCGGGGAGCTGTTTTTT.

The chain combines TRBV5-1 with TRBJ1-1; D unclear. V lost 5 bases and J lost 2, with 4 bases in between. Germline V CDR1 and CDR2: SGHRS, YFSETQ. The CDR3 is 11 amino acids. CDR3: CASRLNTEAFF. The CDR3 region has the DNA TGCGCCAGCAGGTTAAACACTGAAGCTTTCTTT.

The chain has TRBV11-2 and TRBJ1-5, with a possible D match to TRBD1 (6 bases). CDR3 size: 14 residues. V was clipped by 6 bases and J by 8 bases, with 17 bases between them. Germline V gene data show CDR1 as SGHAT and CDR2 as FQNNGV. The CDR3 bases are TGTGCCAGCAGTTGGGGAGGGGGGGGAGAGCCCCAGCATTTT. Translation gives CASSWGGGGEPQHF.